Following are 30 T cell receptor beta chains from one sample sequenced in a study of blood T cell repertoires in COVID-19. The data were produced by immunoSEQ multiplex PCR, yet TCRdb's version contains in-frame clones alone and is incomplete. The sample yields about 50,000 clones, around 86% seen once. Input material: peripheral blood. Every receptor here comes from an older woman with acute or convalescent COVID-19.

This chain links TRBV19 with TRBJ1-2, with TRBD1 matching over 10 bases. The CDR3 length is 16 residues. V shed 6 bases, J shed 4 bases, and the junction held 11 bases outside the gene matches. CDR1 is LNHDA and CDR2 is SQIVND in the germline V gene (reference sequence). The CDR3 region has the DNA TGTGCCAGTAGGCCCCCGGGACAGGGGACCCGCTATGGCTACACCTTC. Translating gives CASRPPGQGTRYGYTF. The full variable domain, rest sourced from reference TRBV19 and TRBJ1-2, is DGGITQSPKYLFRKEGQNVTLSCEQNLNHDAMYWYRQDPGQGLRLIYYSQIVNDFQKGDIAEGYSVSREKKESFPLTVTSAQKNPTAFYLCASRPPGQGTRYGYTFGSGTRLTVV.

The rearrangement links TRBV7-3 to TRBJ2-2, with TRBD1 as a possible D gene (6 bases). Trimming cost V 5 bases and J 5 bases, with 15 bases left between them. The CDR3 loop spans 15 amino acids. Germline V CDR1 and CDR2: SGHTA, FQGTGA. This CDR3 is CASSMDRTGTGELFF. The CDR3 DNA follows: TGTGCCAGCAGCATGGACAGAACTGGGACCGGGGAGCTGTTTTTT. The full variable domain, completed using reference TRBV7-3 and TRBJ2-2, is GAGVSQTPSNKVTEKGKYVELRCDPISGHTALYWYRQSLGQGPEFLIYFQGTGAADDSGLPNDRFFAVRPEGSVSTLKIQRTERGDSAVYLCASSMDRTGTGELFFGEGSRLTVL.

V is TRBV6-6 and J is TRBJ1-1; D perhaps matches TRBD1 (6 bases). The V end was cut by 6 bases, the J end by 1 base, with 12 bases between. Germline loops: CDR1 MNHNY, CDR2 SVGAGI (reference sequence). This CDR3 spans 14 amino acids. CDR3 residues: CASRIRGGNTEAFF. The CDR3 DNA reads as TGTGCCAGCAGAATCAGGGGTGGGAACACTGAAGCTTTCTTT.

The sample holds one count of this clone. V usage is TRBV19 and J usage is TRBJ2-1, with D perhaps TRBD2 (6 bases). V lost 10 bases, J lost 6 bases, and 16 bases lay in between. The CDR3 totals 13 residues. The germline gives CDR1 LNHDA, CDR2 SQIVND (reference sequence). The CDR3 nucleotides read TGTGCCACCTCTAGCGACCGAGGCAATGAGCAGTTCTTC. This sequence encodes CATSSDRGNEQFF.

CDR3 sequence: CATSRGTGQGSGNTIYF. DNA for the CDR3: TGTGCCACCAGCAGAGGGACCGGACAGGGAAGTGGAAACACCATATATTTT. The chain recombines TRBV15 with TRBJ1-3, with 8 positions matching TRBD1. The CDR3 consists of 17 residues. Germline V gene lookup returns CDR1 LNHNV and CDR2 YYDKDF (reference sequence). Trimming at V came to 1 base and at J to 3 bases, leaving 8 bases not matched to a gene.

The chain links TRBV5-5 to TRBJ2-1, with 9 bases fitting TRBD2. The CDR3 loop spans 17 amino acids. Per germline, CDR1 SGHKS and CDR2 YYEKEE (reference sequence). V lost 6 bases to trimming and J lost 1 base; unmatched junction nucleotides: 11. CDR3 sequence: CASTRGSGGISYNEQFF. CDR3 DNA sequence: TGTGCCAGCACCCGGGGAAGCGGGGGGATTTCCTACAATGAGCAGTTCTTC.

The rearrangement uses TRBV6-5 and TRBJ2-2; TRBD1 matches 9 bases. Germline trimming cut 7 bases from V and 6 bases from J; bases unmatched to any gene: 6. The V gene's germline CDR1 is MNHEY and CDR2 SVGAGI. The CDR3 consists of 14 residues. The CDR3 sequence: CASIVGTGPGELFF. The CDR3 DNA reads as TGTGCCAGCATAGTGGGGACAGGGCCCGGGGAGCTGTTTTTT.

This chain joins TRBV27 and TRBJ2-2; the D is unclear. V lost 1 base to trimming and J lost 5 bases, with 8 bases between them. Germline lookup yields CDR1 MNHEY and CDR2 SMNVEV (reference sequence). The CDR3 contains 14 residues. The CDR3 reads CASSLYRLTGELFF. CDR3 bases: TGTGCCAGCAGTTTATACCGGTTAACCGGGGAGCTGTTTTTT.

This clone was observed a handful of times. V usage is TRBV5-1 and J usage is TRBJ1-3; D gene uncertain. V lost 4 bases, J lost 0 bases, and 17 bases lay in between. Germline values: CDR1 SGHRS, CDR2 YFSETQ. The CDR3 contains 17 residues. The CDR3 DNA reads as TGCGCCAGCAGCCCGCCGGGAGAACAACACTCTGGAAACACCATATATTTT. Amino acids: CASSPPGEQHSGNTIYF.

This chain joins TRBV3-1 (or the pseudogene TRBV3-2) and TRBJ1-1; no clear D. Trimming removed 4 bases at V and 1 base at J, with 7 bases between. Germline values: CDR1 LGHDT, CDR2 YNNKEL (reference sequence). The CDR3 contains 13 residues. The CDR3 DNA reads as TGTGCCAGCAGCCCTAGGAGGAACACTGAAGCTTTCTTT. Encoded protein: CASSPRRNTEAFF.

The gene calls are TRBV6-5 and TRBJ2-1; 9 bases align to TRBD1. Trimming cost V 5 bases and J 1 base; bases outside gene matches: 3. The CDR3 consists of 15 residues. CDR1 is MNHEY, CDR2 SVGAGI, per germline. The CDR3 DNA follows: TGTGCCAGCAGTAGACAGGGGGGGTCCTACAATGAGCAGTTCTTC. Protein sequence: CASSRQGGSYNEQFF.

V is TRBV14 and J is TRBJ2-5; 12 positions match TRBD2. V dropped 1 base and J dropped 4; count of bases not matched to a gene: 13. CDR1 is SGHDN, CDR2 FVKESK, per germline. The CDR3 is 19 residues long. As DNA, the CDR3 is TGTGCCAGCAGCCAAGGCGGCACTAGCGGGGGGACGTTCGGAGAGACCCAGTACTTC. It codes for CASSQGGTSGGTFGETQYF.

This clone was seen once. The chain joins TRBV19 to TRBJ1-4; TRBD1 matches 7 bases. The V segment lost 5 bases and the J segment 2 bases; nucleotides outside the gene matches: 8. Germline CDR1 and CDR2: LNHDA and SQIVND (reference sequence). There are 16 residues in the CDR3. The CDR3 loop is CASSYLPGGTNEKLFF. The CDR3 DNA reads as TGTGCCAGTAGTTACCTCCCAGGGGGGACTAATGAAAAACTGTTTTTT.

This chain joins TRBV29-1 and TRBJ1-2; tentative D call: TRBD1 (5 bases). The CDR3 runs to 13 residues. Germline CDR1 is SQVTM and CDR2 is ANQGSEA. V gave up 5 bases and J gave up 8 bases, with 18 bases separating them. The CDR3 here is CSVSVLGLDGYTF. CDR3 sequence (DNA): TGCAGCGTTTCTGTGTTGGGACTTGACGGCTACACCTTC.

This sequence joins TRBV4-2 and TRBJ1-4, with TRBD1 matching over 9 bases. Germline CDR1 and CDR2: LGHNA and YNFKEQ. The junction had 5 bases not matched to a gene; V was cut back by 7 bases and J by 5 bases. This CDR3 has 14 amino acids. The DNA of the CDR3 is TGTGCCAGCACATTGGGACAGGGAAATGAAAAACTGTTTTTT. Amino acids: CASTLGQGNEKLFF.

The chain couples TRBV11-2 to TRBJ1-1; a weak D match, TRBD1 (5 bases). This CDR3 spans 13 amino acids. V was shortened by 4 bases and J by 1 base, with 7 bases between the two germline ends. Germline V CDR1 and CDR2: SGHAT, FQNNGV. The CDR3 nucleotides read TGTGCCAGCAGCTGGCAGGGGAACACTGAAGCTTTCTTT. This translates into CASSWQGNTEAFF.

The CDR3 is CASSQQGLYNYGYTF. CDR3 coding DNA: TGCGCCAGCAGCCAGCAGGGCCTGTATAACTATGGCTACACCTTC. This chain links TRBV5-1 with TRBJ1-2; D is perhaps TRBD1 (5 bases). Germline CDR1 SGHRS, CDR2 YFSETQ. The CDR3 covers 15 residues. The V and J ends lost 4 bases and 1 base respectively, with 14 bases between them.

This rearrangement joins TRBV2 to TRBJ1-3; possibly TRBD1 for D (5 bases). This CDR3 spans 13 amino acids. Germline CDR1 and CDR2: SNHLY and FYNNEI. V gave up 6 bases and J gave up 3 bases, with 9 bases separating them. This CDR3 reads CASRQDNGNTIYF. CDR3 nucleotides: TGTGCCAGCAGACAGGATAATGGAAACACCATATATTTT.

In nucleotides, the CDR3 is TGTGCCAGCAGCGGTGGCGCGGAAGAGACCCAGTACTTC. Amino acids: CASSGGAEETQYF. V gene TRBV9 combines with J gene TRBJ2-5; no clear D gene. This CDR3 is built from 13 residues. CDR1 and CDR2 (germline): SGDLS, YYNGEE. Trimming took 3 bases from V and 3 from J, leaving 9 bases between them.

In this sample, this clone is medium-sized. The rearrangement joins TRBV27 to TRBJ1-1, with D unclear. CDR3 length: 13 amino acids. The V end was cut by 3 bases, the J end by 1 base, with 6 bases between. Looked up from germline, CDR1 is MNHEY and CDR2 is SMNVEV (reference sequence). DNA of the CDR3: TGTGCCAGCAGTTTGGAGGGGAACACTGAAGCTTTCTTT. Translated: CASSLEGNTEAFF.

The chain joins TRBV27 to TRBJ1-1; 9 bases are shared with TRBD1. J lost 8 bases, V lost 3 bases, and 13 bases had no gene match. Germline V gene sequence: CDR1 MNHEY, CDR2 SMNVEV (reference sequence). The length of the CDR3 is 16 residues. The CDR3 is CASSFSGQGDDVEAFF. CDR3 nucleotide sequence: TGTGCCAGCAGTTTCTCGGGACAGGGCGACGACGTAGAAGCTTTCTTT.

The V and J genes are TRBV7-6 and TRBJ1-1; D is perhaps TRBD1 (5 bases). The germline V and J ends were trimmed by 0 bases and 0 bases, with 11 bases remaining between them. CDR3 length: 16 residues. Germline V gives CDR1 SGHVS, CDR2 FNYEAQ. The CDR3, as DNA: TGTGCCAGCAGCTTAGCGGTTGGCAGGGTGAACACTGAAGCTTTCTTT. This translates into CASSLAVGRVNTEAFF.

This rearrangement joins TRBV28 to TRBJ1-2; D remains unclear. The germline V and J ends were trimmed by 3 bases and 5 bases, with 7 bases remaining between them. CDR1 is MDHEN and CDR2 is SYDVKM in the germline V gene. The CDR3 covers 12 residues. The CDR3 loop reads CASSLGDYGYTF. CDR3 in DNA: TGTGCCAGCAGTTTGGGAGATTATGGCTACACCTTC.

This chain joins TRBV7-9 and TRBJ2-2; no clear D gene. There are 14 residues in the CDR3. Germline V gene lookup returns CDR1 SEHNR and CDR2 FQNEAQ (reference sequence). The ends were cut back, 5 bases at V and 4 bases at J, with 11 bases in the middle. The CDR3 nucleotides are TGTGCCAGCAGCCTGGCAGCGCGCACCGGGGAGCTGTTTTTT. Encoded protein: CASSLAARTGELFF.

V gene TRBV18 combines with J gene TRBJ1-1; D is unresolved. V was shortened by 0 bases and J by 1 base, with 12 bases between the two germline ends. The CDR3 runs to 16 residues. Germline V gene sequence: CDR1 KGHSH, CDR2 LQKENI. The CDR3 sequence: CASSPPFGEPNTEAFF. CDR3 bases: TGTGCCAGCTCACCACCGTTCGGGGAACCGAACACTGAAGCTTTCTTT.

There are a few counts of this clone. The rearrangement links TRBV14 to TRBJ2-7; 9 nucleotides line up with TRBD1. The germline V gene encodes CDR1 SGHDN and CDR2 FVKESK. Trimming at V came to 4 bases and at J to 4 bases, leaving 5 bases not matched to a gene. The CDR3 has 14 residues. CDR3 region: CASSRGQGLYEQYF. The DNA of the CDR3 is TGTGCCAGCAGCCGTGGACAGGGGCTGTACGAGCAGTACTTC.

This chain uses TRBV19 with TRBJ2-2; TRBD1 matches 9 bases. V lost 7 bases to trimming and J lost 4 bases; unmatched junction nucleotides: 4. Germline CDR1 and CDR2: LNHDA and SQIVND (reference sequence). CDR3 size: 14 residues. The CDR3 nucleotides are TGTGCCAGTACCCGGGACAGGGCCACCGGGGAGCTGTTTTTT. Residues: CASTRDRATGELFF.

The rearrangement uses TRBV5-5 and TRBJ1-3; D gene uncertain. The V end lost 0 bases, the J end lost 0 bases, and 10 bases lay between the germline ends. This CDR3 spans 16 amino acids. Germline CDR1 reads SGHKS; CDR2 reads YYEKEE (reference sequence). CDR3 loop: CASSLGEVLSGNTIYF. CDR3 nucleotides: TGTGCCAGCAGCTTGGGTGAGGTTCTCTCTGGAAACACCATATATTTT.

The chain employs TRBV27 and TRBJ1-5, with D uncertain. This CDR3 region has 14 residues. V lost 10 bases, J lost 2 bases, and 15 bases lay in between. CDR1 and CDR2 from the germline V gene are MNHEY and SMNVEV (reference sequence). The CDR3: CATQIRFGNQPQHF. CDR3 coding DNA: TGTGCCACCCAGATACGCTTCGGCAATCAGCCCCAGCATTTT.

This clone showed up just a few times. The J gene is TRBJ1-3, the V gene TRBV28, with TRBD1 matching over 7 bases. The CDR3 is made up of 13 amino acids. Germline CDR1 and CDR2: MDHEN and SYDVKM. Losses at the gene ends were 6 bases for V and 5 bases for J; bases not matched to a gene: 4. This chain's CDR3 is CASSRGSRNTIYF. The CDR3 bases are TGTGCCAGCAGCAGGGGGAGTAGAAACACCATATATTTT. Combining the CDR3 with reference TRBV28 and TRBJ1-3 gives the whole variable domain DVKVTQSSRYLVKRTGEKVFLECVQDMDHENMFWYRQDPGLGLRLIYFSYDVKMKEKGDIPEGYSVSREKKERFSLILESASTNQTSMYLCASSRGSRNTIYFGEGSWLTVV.